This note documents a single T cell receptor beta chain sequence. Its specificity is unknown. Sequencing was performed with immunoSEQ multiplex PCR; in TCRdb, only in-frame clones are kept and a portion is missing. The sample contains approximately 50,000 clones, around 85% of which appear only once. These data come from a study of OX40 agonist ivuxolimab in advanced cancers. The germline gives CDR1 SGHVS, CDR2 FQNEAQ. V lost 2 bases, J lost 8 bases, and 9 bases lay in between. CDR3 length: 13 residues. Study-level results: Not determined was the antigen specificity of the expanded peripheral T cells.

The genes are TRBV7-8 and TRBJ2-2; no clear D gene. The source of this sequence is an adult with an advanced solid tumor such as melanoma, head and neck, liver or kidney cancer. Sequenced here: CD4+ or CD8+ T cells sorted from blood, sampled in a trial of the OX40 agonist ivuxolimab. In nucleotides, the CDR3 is TGTGCCAGCAGCTTAATGGGTTGGGGGGAGCTGTTTTTT. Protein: CASSLMGWGELFF.